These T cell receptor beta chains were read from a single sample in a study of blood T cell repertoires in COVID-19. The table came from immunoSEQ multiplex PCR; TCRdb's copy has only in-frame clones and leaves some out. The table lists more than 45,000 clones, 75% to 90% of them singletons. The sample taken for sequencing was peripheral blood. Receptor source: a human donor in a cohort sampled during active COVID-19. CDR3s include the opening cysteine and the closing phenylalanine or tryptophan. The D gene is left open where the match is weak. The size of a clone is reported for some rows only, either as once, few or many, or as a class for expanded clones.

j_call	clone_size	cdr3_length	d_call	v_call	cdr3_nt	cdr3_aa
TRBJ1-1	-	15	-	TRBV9	TGTGCCAGCAGCGTAGGAGGGGGTTTGAACACTGAAGCTTTCTTT	CASSVGGGLNTEAFF
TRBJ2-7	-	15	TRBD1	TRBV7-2	TGTGCCAGCAGCTTTCTTCCAGGGGGCTGGGACGAGCAGTACTTC	CASSFLPGGWDEQYF
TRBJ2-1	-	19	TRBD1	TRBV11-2	TGTGCCAGCAGCTCTAGGACAGGGGGCAATAGCGGGACATACAATGAGCAGTTCTTC	CASSSRTGGNSGTYNEQFF
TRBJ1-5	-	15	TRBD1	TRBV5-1	TGCGCCAGCAGCTTGGCCGGGACAGGGAATCAGCCCCAGCATTTT	CASSLAGTGNQPQHF
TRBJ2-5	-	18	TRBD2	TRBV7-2	TGTGCCAGCAGCTTAGCAGTTATACTCGGGACTAGCCAAGAGACCCAGTACTTC	CASSLAVILGTSQETQYF
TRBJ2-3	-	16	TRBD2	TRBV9	TGTGCCAGCAGCCCGGGACTAGCGGGGTCCACAGATACGCAGTATTTT	CASSPGLAGSTDTQYF
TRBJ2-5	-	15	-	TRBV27	TGTGCCAGCAGTTTCCAGCCGGGGAATGAGGAGACCCAGTACTTC	CASSFQPGNEETQYF
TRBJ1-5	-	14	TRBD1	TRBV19	TGTGCCAGTACACAGGGGATTTCACGGCAGCCCCAGCATTTT	CASTQGISRQPQHF
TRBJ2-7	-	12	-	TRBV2	TGTGCCAGCAGGGGCTGGGCCTACGAGCAGTACTTC	CASRGWAYEQYF
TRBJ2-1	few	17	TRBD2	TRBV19	TGTGCCAGTAGTAAAGGGACTAGCGGGGGGCGTTACAATGAGCAGTTCTTC	CASSKGTSGGRYNEQFF
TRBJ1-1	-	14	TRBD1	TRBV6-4	TGTGCCAGCAGCAGAGAGGGACAGGTCACTGAAGCTTTCTTT	CASSREGQVTEAFF
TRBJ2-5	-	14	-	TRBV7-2	TGTGCCAGCAGCTTTGGTGGACTTAAAGAGACCCAGTACTTC	CASSFGGLKETQYF
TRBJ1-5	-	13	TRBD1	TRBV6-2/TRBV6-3	TGTGCCAGCAGTTACTGGGACAGTTGGTCCCAGCATTTT	CASSYWDSWSQHF
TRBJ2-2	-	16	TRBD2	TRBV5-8	TGTGCCAGCAGCTTCGGACTAGCGGGCACCAGGGGGGAGCTGTTTTTT	CASSFGLAGTRGELFF
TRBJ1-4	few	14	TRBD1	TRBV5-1	TGCGCCAGCAGAGCCGGGACAGGGGGTGAAAAACTGTTTTTT	CASRAGTGGEKLFF
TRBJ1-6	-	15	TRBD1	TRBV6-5	TGTGCCAGCAGACCTACCGGGACAGGGCTGCCACCCCTCCACTTT	CASRPTGTGLPPLHF
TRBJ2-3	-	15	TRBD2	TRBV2	TGTGCCAGCGGGAGGGGAGGGACTAGCACAGATACGCAGTATTTT	CASGRGGTSTDTQYF
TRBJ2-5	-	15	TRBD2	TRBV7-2	TGTGCCAGCATTATCGGAGGGCTAGCGGGGGAGACCCAGTACTTC	CASIIGGLAGETQYF
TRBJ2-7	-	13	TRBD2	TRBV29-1	TGCAGCGTTGTAGCGGGAGGGCTCTACGAGCAGTACTTC	CSVVAGGLYEQYF
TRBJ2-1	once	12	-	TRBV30	TGTGCCTGGAGTGTAACCGGGAATGAGCAGTTCTTC	CAWSVTGNEQFF
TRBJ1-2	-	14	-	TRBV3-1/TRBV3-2	TGTGCCAGCAGCCAATTAGGACAGATGCACGGCTACACCTTC	CASSQLGQMHGYTF
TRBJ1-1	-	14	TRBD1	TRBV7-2	TGTGCCAGCAGCTTAGCCACAGGGGGCCCTGAAGCTTTCTTT	CASSLATGGPEAFF
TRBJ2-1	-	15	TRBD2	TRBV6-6	TGTGCCAGCAGCCCTCTAGCGGGAGTAAACAATGAGCAGTTCTTC	CASSPLAGVNNEQFF
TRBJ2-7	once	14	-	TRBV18	TGTGCCAGCTCACCCCCCAGGTTCTCCTACGAGCAGTACTTC	CASSPPRFSYEQYF
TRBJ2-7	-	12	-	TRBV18	TGTGCCAGCTCACCAAACGGAGGCGAGCAGTACTTC	CASSPNGGEQYF
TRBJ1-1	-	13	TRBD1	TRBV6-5	TGTGCCAGCAGTATCCAGGGGGCAGGTCGAGCTTTCTTT	CASSIQGAGRAFF